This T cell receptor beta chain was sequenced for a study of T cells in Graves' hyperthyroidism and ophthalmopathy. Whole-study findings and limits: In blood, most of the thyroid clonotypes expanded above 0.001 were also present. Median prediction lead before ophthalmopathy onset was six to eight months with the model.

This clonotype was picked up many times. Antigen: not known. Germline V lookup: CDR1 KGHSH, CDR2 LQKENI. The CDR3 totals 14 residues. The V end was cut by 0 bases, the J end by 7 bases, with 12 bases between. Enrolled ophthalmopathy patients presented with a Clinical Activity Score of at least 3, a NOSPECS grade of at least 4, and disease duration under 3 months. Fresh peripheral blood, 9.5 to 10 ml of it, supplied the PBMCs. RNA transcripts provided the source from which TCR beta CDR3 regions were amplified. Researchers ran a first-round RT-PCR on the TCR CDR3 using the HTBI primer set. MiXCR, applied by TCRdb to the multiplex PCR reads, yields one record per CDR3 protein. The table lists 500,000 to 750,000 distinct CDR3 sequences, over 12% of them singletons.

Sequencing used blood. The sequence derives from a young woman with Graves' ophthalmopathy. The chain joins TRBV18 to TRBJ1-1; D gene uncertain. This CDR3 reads CASSPPHAGDEAFF. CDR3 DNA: TGTGCCAGCTCACCACCGCATGCAGGAGATGAAGCTTTCTTT.